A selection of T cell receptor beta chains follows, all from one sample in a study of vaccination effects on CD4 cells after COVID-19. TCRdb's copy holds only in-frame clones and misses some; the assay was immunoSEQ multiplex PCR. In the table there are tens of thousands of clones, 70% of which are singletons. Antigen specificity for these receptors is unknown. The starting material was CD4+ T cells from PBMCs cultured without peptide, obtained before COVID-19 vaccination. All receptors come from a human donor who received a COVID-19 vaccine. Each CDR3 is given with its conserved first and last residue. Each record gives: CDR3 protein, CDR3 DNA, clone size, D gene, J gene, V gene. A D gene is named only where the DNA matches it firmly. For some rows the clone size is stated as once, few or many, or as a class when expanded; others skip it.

CASSQDVTGPNEQFF,TGTGCCAGCAGCCAAGATGTGACGGGACCTAATGAGCAGTTCTTC,few,-,TRBJ2-1,TRBV4-2
CASSLELASTDTQYF,TGTGCCAGCAGCTTGGAACTAGCGTCGACAGATACGCAGTATTTT,few,TRBD2,TRBJ2-3,TRBV5-4
CASSTAGRSQPQHF,TGTGCCAGCAGTACAGCAGGTCGTAGTCAGCCCCAGCATTTT,few,-,TRBJ1-5,TRBV27
CASSNQGDGSYEQYF,TGTGCCAGCTCAAACCAGGGGGACGGATCCTACGAGCAGTACTTC,-,TRBD1,TRBJ2-7,TRBV18
CASSARDKVGYGYTF,TGTGCCAGCAGCGCCCGGGACAAAGTTGGGTATGGCTACACCTTC,-,-,TRBJ1-2,TRBV7-9
CASSGQGHYGYTF,TGTGCCAGCTCAGGACAGGGACACTATGGCTACACCTTC,-,TRBD1,TRBJ1-2,TRBV2
CASSLDEGAGYGYTF,TGTGCCAGCAGCTTAGATGAGGGGGCGGGCTATGGCTACACCTTC,-,TRBD1,TRBJ1-2,TRBV7-9
CASSFLGTGEETQYF,TGTGCCAGCAGTTTTCTTGGGACAGGGGAAGAGACCCAGTACTTC,-,TRBD1,TRBJ2-5,TRBV28
CRRRSNQPQHF,TGCAGGCGACGGTCCAATCAGCCCCAGCATTTT,-,-,TRBJ1-5,TRBV20-1
CAISEFGVTTSSPNQPQHF,TGTGCCATCAGTGAGTTCGGGGTCACTACCTCTAGTCCCAATCAGCCCCAGCATTTT,medium-sized,-,TRBJ1-5,TRBV10-3
CASGVGTGSQPQHF,TGCGCCAGCGGAGTAGGGACAGGGAGTCAGCCCCAGCATTTT,-,TRBD1,TRBJ1-5,TRBV4-1